These T cell receptor beta chains were read from a single sample in a study of T cell repertoires in cytomegalovirus infection. TCRdb used MiXCR to reprocess the reads, holding one entry per CDR3 protein. The table includes 250,000 to 300,000 distinct CDR3 sequences, approximately 15% detected once. The specimen was CD8+ T cells from PBMCs. Receptors originate from a human donor in good health (CMV status not recorded). Some clones in this sample may be carry-over from other donors' samples. CDR3s include the opening cysteine and the closing phenylalanine or tryptophan. The D gene is left open where the match is weak. Clone size is shown for a subset of rows, as once, few, many or a class of expanded clone.

J gene | clone size | V gene | D gene | CDR3 protein | CDR3 DNA
TRBJ2-1 | few | TRBV14 | TRBD2 | CASSTGTSGGDEQFF | TGTGCCAGCAGCACTGGGACTAGCGGGGGTGATGAGCAGTTCTTC
TRBJ1-6 | . | TRBV28 | . | CASSYPGNSPLHF | TGTGCCAGCAGCTATCCAGGGAATTCACCCCTCCACTTT
TRBJ1-1 | . | TRBV6-4 | TRBD1 | CASRQDRMNTEAFF | TGTGCCAGCAGGCAGGACAGGATGAACACTGAAGCTTTCTTT
TRBJ2-2 | once | TRBV4-1 | . | CASSPVMTGPTGELFF | TGCGCCAGCAGCCCAGTAATGACAGGCCCCACCGGGGAGCTGTTTTTT
TRBJ2-1 | many | TRBV7-6 | TRBD1 | CASSTTGTAYNEQFF | TGTGCCAGCAGCACCACCGGGACAGCCTACAATGAGCAGTTCTTC
TRBJ1-5 | . | TRBV28 | TRBD1 | CASGLQGKNQPQHF | TGTGCCAGCGGACTACAGGGGAAAAATCAGCCCCAGCATTTT
TRBJ1-3 | once | TRBV11-3 | . | CASSLGPVDSIFGNTIYF | TGTGCCAGCAGCTTAGGCCCCGTCGACAGTATATTTGGAAACACCATATATTTT
TRBJ2-3 | . | TRBV29-1 | TRBD2 | CSGQTSGGALDTQYF | TGCAGCGGCCAGACTAGCGGGGGGGCATTAGATACGCAGTATTTT
TRBJ2-1 | once | TRBV7-9 | . | CASTPGNNEQFF | TGTGCCTCGACTCCGGGCAACAATGAGCAGTTCTTC
TRBJ1-1 | many | TRBV7-9 | . | CASSGRDQQHTEAFF | TGTGCCAGCAGCGGAAGGGACCAGCAGCACACTGAAGCTTTCTTT
TRBJ1-1 | . | TRBV12-5 | . | CASGFEGVDTEAFF | TGTGCTAGTGGTTTTGAGGGCGTCGACACTGAAGCTTTCTTT
TRBJ1-2 | few | TRBV18 | . | CASSPRTSMGFNYGYTF | TGTGCCAGCTCACCACGAACAAGTATGGGGTTCAACTATGGCTACACCTTC
TRBJ1-6 | many | TRBV7-8 | . | CASSLSGQGYSPLHF | TGTGCCAGCAGCTTATCTGGGCAGGGCTATTCACCCCTCCACTTT
TRBJ2-7 | . | TRBV5-6 | . | CASSLGSRSSYEQYF | TGTGCCAGCAGCTTGGGGTCAAGGAGCTCCTACGAGCAGTACTTC
TRBJ1-5 | few | TRBV6-2/TRBV6-3 | . | CASSYSGGTQPQHF | TGTGCCAGCAGTTACTCGGGTGGTACTCAGCCCCAGCATTTT
TRBJ2-2 | . | TRBV6-5 | TRBD2 | CASSYSWARGANTGELFF | TGTGCCAGCAGTTACTCGTGGGCGCGGGGGGCGAACACCGGGGAGCTGTTTTTT
TRBJ1-6 | few | TRBV7-9 | . | CASRDQASSYNSPLHF | TGTGCCAGCAGGGACCAGGCGAGCTCCTATAATTCACCCCTCCACTTT
TRBJ2-1 | . | TRBV12-5 | . | CASGLRRQEQFF | TGTGCTAGTGGTTTGCGAAGACAGGAGCAGTTCTTC
TRBJ1-2 | few | TRBV28 | TRBD1 | CASSPTGGGFGGYTF | TGTGCCAGCAGTCCAACAGGGGGGGGATTCGGCGGCTACACCTTC
TRBJ2-1 | few | TRBV12-5 | TRBD2 | CASGRGGGNAKFF | TGTGCTAGTGGTCGGGGGGGCGGGAACGCAAAGTTCTTC
TRBJ2-5 | . | TRBV7-9 | . | CASSARDGSTETQYF | TGTGCCAGCAGCGCACGGGACGGTAGTACCGAGACCCAGTACTTC
TRBJ2-5 | . | TRBV20-1 | TRBD1 | CSARDPTGTRETQYF | TGCAGTGCTAGAGATCCGACAGGGACGAGGGAGACCCAGTACTTC
TRBJ1-1 | many | TRBV6-2/TRBV6-3 | . | CASSPDPGEAFF | TGTGCCAGCAGTCCGGACCCCGGGGAGGCTTTCTTT
TRBJ2-1 | many | TRBV7-2 | . | CASAWAGSSYNEQFF | TGTGCCAGCGCTTGGGCAGGGAGCTCCTACAATGAGCAGTTCTTC
TRBJ1-1 | many | TRBV7-8 | . | CASSSFLGAEAFF | TGTGCCAGCAGCTCGTTCCTGGGGGCTGAAGCTTTCTTT
TRBJ2-2 | few | TRBV2 | . | CASCETGELFF | TGTGCCAGCTGCGAAACCGGGGAGCTGTTTTTT
TRBJ1-2 | . | TRBV6-2/TRBV6-3 | . | CASSYSPGPNYGYTF | TGTGCCAGCAGTTACTCGCCAGGGCCTAACTATGGCTACACCTTC
TRBJ2-1 | many | TRBV6-2/TRBV6-3 | . | CASSYPSNEQFF | TGTGCCAGCAGTTACCCATCCAATGAGCAGTTCTTC
TRBJ1-2 | . | TRBV28 | . | CASRGPPDYGYTF | TGTGCCAGCCGAGGGCCCCCCGACTATGGCTACACCTTC
TRBJ2-3 | few | TRBV28 | . | CASSPEEWEHTDTQYF | TGTGCCAGCAGTCCAGAGGAGTGGGAGCACACAGATACGCAGTATTTT
TRBJ1-6 | few | TRBV20-1 | . | CSARDFQGTGSYNSPLHF | TGCAGTGCTAGAGATTTTCAGGGGACGGGCTCCTATAATTCACCCCTCCACTTT
TRBJ2-3 | few | TRBV29-1 | . | CSVEDRGLEDTQYF | TGCAGCGTTGAAGATCGGGGTTTGGAAGATACGCAGTATTTT
TRBJ2-6 | few | TRBV19 | . | CASSIRSYSSGANVLTF | TGTGCCAGTAGTATTCGGTCCTACTCCTCTGGGGCCAACGTCCTGACTTTC
TRBJ1-1 | . | TRBV20-1 | TRBD1 | CSARWDRGPEAFF | TGCAGTGCTAGGTGGGACAGGGGACCAGAAGCTTTCTTT
TRBJ2-7 | . | TRBV2 | TRBD1 | CASIRFGTGDFEQYF | TGTGCCAGCATAAGATTCGGGACAGGCGACTTCGAGCAGTACTTC
TRBJ1-6 | few | TRBV6-2/TRBV6-3 | . | CASSTFPGLIMEDNSPLHF | TGTGCCAGCAGCACTTTCCCGGGACTCATCATGGAGGATAATTCACCCCTCCACTTT
TRBJ2-3 | few | TRBV12-3/TRBV12-4 | . | CASEGGGTDTQYF | TGTGCCAGCGAGGGCGGGGGCACAGATACGCAGTATTTT
TRBJ2-7 | few | TRBV29-1 | . | CSVAVVSYEQYF | TGCAGCGTTGCGGTGGTTTCCTACGAGCAGTACTTC
TRBJ2-2 | few | TRBV6-1 | . | CASSKGDLTGELFF | TGTGCCAGCAGTAAGGGGGATTTGACCGGGGAGCTGTTTTTT
TRBJ2-7 | . | TRBV6-6 | . | CASSYSNFLDAYEQYF | TGTGCCAGCAGTTACTCGAACTTTCTTGACGCCTACGAGCAGTACTTC
TRBJ2-1 | . | TRBV29-1 | . | CSVEALRGDYNEQFF | TGCAGCGTTGAAGCTCTGAGGGGGGACTACAATGAGCAGTTCTTC
TRBJ2-1 | few | TRBV5-1 | . | CASRASTGTFNEQFF | TGCGCCAGCAGGGCCTCCACAGGAACGTTCAATGAGCAGTTCTTC
TRBJ2-1 | few | TRBV5-1 | . | CASSLPDVYNEQFF | TGCGCCAGCAGCTTACCGGACGTTTACAATGAGCAGTTCTTC
TRBJ1-1 | few | TRBV9 | . | CASSVGPVSNTEAFF | TGTGCCAGCAGCGTAGGCCCAGTTAGTAACACTGAAGCTTTCTTT
TRBJ2-3 | few | TRBV7-8 | . | CASTPGDSGDTQYF | TGTGCCAGCACCCCTGGCGACTCAGGAGATACGCAGTATTTT
TRBJ2-7 | many | TRBV7-2 | . | CASSQGRSLGYEQYF | TGTGCCAGCAGCCAAGGACGTAGTCTGGGTTACGAGCAGTACTTC
TRBJ1-2 | . | TRBV11-2 | . | CASGGANLNYGYTF | TGTGCCAGCGGGGGGGCCAACCTAAACTATGGCTACACCTTC
TRBJ2-3 | . | TRBV11-2 | . | CASSPLATTDTQYF | TGTGCCAGCAGCCCGTTAGCGACCACAGATACGCAGTATTTT
TRBJ1-1 | many | TRBV7-9 | . | CASSQGLEAFF | TGTGCCAGCAGCCAAGGGCTAGAAGCTTTCTTT